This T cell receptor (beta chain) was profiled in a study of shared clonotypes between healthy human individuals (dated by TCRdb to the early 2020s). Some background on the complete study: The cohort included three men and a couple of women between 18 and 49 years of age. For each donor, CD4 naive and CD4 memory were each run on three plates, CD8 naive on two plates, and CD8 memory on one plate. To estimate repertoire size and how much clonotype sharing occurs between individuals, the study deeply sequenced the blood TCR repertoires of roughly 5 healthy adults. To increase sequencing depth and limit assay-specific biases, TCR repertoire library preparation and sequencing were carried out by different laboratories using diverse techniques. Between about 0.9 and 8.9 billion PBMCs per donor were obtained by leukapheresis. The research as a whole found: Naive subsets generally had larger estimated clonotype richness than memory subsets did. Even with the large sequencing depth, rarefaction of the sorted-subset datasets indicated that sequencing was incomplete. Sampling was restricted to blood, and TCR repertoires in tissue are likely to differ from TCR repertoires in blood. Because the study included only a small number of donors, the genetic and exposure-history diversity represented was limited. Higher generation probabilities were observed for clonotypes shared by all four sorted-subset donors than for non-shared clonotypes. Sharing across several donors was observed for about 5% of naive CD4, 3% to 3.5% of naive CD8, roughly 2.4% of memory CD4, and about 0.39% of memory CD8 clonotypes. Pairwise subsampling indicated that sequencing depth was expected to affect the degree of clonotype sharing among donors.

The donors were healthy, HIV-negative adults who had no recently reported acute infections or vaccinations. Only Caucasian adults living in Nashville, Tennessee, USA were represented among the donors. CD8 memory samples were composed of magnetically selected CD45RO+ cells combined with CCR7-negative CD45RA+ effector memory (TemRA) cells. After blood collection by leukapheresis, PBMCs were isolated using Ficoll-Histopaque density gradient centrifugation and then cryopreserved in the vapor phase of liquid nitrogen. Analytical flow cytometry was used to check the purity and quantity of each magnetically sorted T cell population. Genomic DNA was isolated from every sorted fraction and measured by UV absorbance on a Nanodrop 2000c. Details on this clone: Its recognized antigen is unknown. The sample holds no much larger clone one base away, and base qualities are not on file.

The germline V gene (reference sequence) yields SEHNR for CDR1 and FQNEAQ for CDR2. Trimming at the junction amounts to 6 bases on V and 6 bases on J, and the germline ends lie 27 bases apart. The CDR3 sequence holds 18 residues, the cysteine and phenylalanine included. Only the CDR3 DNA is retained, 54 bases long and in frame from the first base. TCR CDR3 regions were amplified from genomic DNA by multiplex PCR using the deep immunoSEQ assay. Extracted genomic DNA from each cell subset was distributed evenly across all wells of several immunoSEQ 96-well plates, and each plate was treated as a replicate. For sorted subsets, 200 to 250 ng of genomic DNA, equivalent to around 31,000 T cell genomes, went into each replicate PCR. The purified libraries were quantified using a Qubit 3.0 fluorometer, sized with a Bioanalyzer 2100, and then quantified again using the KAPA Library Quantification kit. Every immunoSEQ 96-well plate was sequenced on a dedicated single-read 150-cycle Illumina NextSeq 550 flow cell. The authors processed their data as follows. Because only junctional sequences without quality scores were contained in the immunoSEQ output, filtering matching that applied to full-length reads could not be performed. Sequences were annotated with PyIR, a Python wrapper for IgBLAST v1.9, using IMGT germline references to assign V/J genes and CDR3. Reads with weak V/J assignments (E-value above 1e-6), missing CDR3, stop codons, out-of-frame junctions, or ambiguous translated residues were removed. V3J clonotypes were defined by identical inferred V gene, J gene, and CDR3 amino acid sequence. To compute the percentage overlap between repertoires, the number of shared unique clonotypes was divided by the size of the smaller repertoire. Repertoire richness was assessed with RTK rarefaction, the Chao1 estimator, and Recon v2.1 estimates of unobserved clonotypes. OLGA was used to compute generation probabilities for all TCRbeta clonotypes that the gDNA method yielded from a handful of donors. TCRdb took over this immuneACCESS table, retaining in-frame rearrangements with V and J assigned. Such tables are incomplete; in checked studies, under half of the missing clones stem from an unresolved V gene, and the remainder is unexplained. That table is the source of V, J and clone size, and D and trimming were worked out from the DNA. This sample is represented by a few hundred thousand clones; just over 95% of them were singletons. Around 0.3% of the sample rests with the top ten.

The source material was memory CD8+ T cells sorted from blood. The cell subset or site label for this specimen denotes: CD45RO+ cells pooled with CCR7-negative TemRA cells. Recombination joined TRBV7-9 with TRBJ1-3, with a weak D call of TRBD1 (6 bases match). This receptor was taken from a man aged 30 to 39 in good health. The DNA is TGTGCCAGCAGTCACCCCTGCTGTGGCAGGGGAACCAAAAACACCATATATTTT. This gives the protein CASSHPCCGRGTKNTIYF.